This note documents a single TCR beta chain sequence. No antigen is known for it. This entry is derived from a study of cytomegalovirus exposure and HLA in healthy donors. Study results and limitations: The listing of some 170 TCR beta chains classed them as cytomegalovirus-associated. Cytomegalovirus status was reportedly diagnosed by the classifier with high sensitivity and specificity.

It was with 60 Vbeta and 13 Jbeta primers that the PCR ran. Sequencing used immunoSEQ multiplex PCR; TCRdb keeps in-frame clones, though not all of them. The sample includes under 150,000 clones, approximately 80% of them seen just once. Germline-derived CDR1 and CDR2 are LNHDA and SQIVND (reference sequence). This CDR3 is 13 amino acids long. Trimming cost V 7 bases and J 5 bases, with 13 bases left between them. This receptor was identified in a man aged 45 to 65 in good health and CMV-seronegative. The gene calls are TRBV19 and TRBJ2-3; D is possibly TRBD2 (5 bases). Sequencing input: PBMCs. The DNA of the CDR3 is TGTGCCAGTACCGTAGCTGGGAGAGATACGCAGTATTTT. This gives the protein CASTVAGRDTQYF.